This T cell receptor (beta chain) was captured in a study of cytomegalovirus exposure and HLA in healthy donors (dated by TCRdb to the late 2010s). Regarding the study in general: An earlier analysis of approximately 640 of the donors reported about 290 Gb of sequence data and 117 million unique TCR beta sequences from some 180 million T cells. An early release covering roughly 640 HLA-typed donors comprised approximately 300 gigabases of sequencing data and about 90 million unique TCR sequences. Among the roughly 390 genotyped donors, approximately 76% belonged to the genetic ancestry cluster associated with self-reported Caucasian donors. The study was designed to test whether signatures of past pathogen exposure could be identified by cataloging public T cell receptors. The study used immunosequencing to profile the T cell repertoires of several hundred subjects and linked those repertoires to cytomegalovirus serostatus. A separate validation cohort of 100 to 150 different subjects was used in addition to the roughly 720-subject first cohort. The study combined high-throughput TCR immunosequencing, statistical association of individual TCRs with disease status, and machine learning to predict cytomegalovirus infection status. To study patterns of TCR occurrence, a later analysis re-analyzed previously published TCR beta repertoires from around 700 donors and added high-resolution HLA genotyping. In the later analysis, no new phenotypic data were used to find candidate immune exposures; instead, reliance was placed on TCR beta sequences and their occurrence across donors. An earlier analysis of 500 to 650 of the donors applied high-throughput TCR beta sequencing to assess whether each TCR beta V gene segment acted as functional or pseudogenic. Alongside the repertoire data, information on donor age, sex, ethnicity and CMV serostatus was compiled. A later genetic analysis used genome-wide SNP genotypes for about 60% of the roughly 700 donors, treating that subset as a discovery cohort. Every discovery cohort repertoire had been produced on one sequencing platform. HLA typing covered class I and class II loci at four-digit resolution. Typing coverage varied by locus: roughly 629-630 donors for A, B, C, DRB1 and DQB1; roughly 510 for DQA1; some 610 for DPA1; about 450 for DPB1. Several DR-DQ haplotypes were handled as single units for association and clustering because linkage in the cohort was strong. Among 350 to 400 genotyped donors of the cohort, an average of approximately 230,000 unique TCR beta nucleotide sequences were sequenced per donor, around a sixth of them non-productive.

Points the paper makes about the study in general: A later analysis found that HLA-associated TCR beta chains were more clonally expanded and had lower generation probabilities than equally common non-associated chains. Presence/absence analyses assumed roughly uniform sequencing depth across donors, an assumption that may not hold. When HLA alleles, especially DR and DQ, strongly co-occurred, attributing TCR associations to individual alleles was difficult. Because some donors lacked HLA typing at each locus, the association tests relied only on the typed subset. According to the authors, the approach could potentially be generalized to other disease states and immunological phenotypes. In a later analysis, several top co-occurrence clusters were reported to appear linked to parvovirus B19, influenza, CMV and Epstein-Barr virus. A few of the identified cytomegalovirus-associated TCR beta chains were confirmed in vitro to be specific for cytomegalovirus antigens. At a false discovery rate of 0.05, a later analysis linked approximately 18,000 TCR beta sequences to specific HLA alleles. A later analysis found that TCR association rates varied across HLA loci, with DRB1 alleles showing the most associated TCRs and HLA-C alleles the fewest. Most TCR sequences were seen in very few donors, while some public TCRs were found in many individuals. A group of highly shared sequence variants was considered likely to be a technical artifact of the sequencing pipeline. A further reported finding was that TCR beta sequences accurately predicted the HLA-A and HLA-B alleles for most subjects in the first cohort. An earlier analysis of some 560 of the donors showed that most TCR beta V segments appeared in productive rearrangements either about 90% or about 30% of the time, which broadly matched IMGT annotations. In a later genetic analysis, fewer N-insertions in productive TCRs were reported among donors in an Asian-associated ancestry cluster than the approximately 670-donor mean. For the cohort, immune exposure information was limited to CMV serostatus. This cohort had only TCR beta chains sequenced, and the lack of alpha or paired-chain data limited which features could be detected. The study listed 164 TCR beta chains as associated with cytomegalovirus. Cytomegalovirus status was reported to be diagnosed by the classifier with high specificity and sensitivity in both the original and validation cohorts. In a later genetic analysis, a missense DCLRE1C variant was associated with V-gene and J-gene trimming of TCR beta chains, and the association was replicated in an independent cohort. Some IMGT-functional V segments, including TRBV6-2 and TRBV6-3, could not be told apart with the 87-base-pair reads, so those segments were excluded. Correlated functional status among segregating V segments might be attributable to linkage disequilibrium, but an unknown experimental factor could not be ruled out. The earlier analysis of approximately 540 of the donors excluded approximately 17 rarely observed V segments, including chromosome 9 orphons, because counts were too low. Most CMV-associated TCR beta chains appeared to be HLA-restricted in a later analysis, and the HLA associations seemed to be driven largely by CMV exposure.

The cohort was made up of 666 healthy bone marrow donors. At the time of sampling, every cohort member was nominally healthy, though immune exposures that went unrecorded were likely present. The donor was CMV seropositive and belonged to the group of 250 to 350 seropositive cohort members. Each donor provided a peripheral blood sample, and peripheral blood mononuclear cells were used for TCR beta sequencing. Genomic DNA extraction from the blood cell samples was performed with the Qiagen DNeasy Blood Extraction Kit. As concerns this clone: The clone's antigen remains unknown. Base qualities are not provided; no much larger clone lies one nucleotide away.

The germline V gene (reference sequence) yields SEHNR for CDR1 and FQNEAQ for CDR2. Trimming removed 0 bases from V and 5 bases from J; the gene matches leave 5 bases unexplained. The CDR3 runs 16 residues from the cysteine to the phenylalanine. Kept here is only the CDR3 DNA, which spans 48 bases and is read in frame from base 1. Libraries were made using the immunoSEQ multiplex PCR assay. The multiplex PCR relied on a mix of 60 forward primers for TCR Vbeta segments and 13 reverse primers for TCR Jbeta segments. The CDR3 region of rearranged TCR beta genes was amplified from genomic DNA with a multiplex PCR assay. The Illumina HiSeq System was used to sequence the amplified TCR beta libraries as 87-base-pair reads. In the source study's methods: Across the 600 to 700 repertoires, a later analysis counted tens of millions of unique TCR beta chains, 8.5 million to 12 million of which were shared by at least two donors. To remove PCR and sequencing errors, raw reads were error-corrected and collapsed into unique sequences using a nearest-neighbor algorithm that merged closely related sequences. CDR3 sequences were aligned to IMGT reference sequences to assign V, D and J gene segments. For a sequence to be retained, a match of at least six nucleotides to both a V gene segment and a J gene segment was required. Rearrangements were called productive when the CDR3 lacked stop codons and stayed in frame with V and J; all others were non-productive. CDR3 was defined according to IMGT convention as the region running from the second conserved V-encoded cysteine to the conserved J-encoded phenylalanine. Sequences without an unambiguous match to a single V gene segment were excluded from the earlier analysis of a few hundred of the donors. In an earlier analysis of some 590 of the donors, V segments were called functional above 56.7% productive rearrangements and were called segregating when the between-donor standard deviation exceeded 5%. A statistical classification framework was built for diagnosing cytomegalovirus status from the catalog of TCR beta chain sequences. In a later analysis, V and J genes were assigned by comparing TCR nucleotide sequences against IMGT/GENE-DB human TR gene sequences. Using the TCRdist pipeline, a later analysis assigned CDR3 sequences along with most-parsimonious VDJ recombination scenarios. A later analysis defined each TCR beta chain by its CDR3 amino acid sequence plus V-gene family, and excluded reads lacking a unique V-gene family. As a way to deal with suspected cross-contamination and a sequencing artifact, a later analysis dropped more than 500 nucleotide sequences that were highly shared and had low generation probability. A later analysis calculated a clonal expansion index for each public chain from normalized within-repertoire ranks of inferred template counts. Generation probabilities in a later analysis came from a VDJ recombination model fitted to out-of-frame rearrangements, and those results were checked against IGoR. Hypergeometric tests were used in a later analysis to score TCR-TCR, TCR-HLA and TCR-CMV co-occurrence, with a repertoire-size bias correction applied to the TCR pairs. In a later analysis, false discovery rates were estimated by permuting HLA or CMV assignments 20 times. A later analysis grouped co-occurring TCRs with DBSCAN, adding TCRdist sequence similarity when clustering within HLA-allele-positive subsets. For co-occurrence clustering, repertoires with fewer than 30,000 or more than 120,000 public chains were excluded, along with four to six repertoires with anomalous nucleotide sharing. TCRdb re-hosts the immuneACCESS table, in-frame sequences only. Its copies lack some clones; in the studies checked, an unresolved V gene accounts for under half of them, and the cause for the rest is not known. V and J calls and clone size are as listed in that table; D and trimming were resolved from the DNA. The sample profile shows some 170,000 clones; approximately 79% of them were found once. Approximately 6.3% of the sample lies in the top ten.

The sequence came from a man aged 35-49 years in good health and CMV-seropositive. Material for sequencing was PBMCs. The chain is assembled from TRBV7-9 and TRBJ2-7; 12 bases in the junction line up with TRBD2. In nucleotides, the sequence is TGTGCCAGCAGCTTAGCCCAGACTAGCGGGAGTGACGAGCAGTACTTC. This yields the protein CASSLAQTSGSDEQYF.